The T cell receptor beta chain described here comes from a study of CD8 T cells in ankylosing spondylitis. A remark on this clonotype: Its antigen is not known.

TCR beta libraries were made by quantitative 5'-RACE with molecular barcodes. TCRdb redid the calling of the 5' RACE reads with MiXCR, one entry per CDR3 protein. Here the sample spans 670,000 or so distinct CDR3 sequences, about 20% being singletons. The study's findings and limits: Seemingly characteristic of ankylosing spondylitis blood was a TCR beta motif consisting of 7 or 8 highly homologous variants. The clones that were linked to disease were reported to be significantly enriched in matched synovial fluid samples from ankylosing spondylitis patients.

The ends were cut back, 1 base at V and 5 bases at J, with 11 bases in the middle. The CDR3 is 14 residues long. The sequencing input was blood, either unsorted or a sorted T cell fraction (not recorded which). The chain carries TRBV12-3 or TRBV12-4 and TRBJ1-1; D unresolved. The TCR originated in a male donor with ankylosing spondylitis. The CDR3 coding sequence is TGTGCCAGCAGTTTAGTTAGGGAATCAACTGAAGCTTTCTTT. Protein: CASSLVRESTEAFF.